This T cell receptor beta chain was sequenced during a study of Ad26.COV2.S vaccination and SARS-CoV-2 variants. As for the study in general: The donor was enrolled in the Ad26.COV2.S arm of the COV1001 trial. Dosing was one shot or two shots 56 days apart. Study-wide results and limits: Those who received vaccine or placebo ended up with similar non-spike TCR breadth.

The data were produced by immunoSEQ multiplex PCR, yet TCRdb's version contains in-frame clones alone and is incomplete. The table includes some 340,000 clones, about 86% detected once. V was trimmed by 1 base and J by 6 bases, leaving 12 bases between them. The CDR3 is made up of 13 amino acids. Germline assignment: CDR1 SQVTM and CDR2 ANQGSEA. Noted treatment: over 15 received Ad26.COV2.S at low or high dose, single or two shots; 5 received placebo; per-sample allocation not given. Vaccine and placebo recipients were sampled on day 63 after the first injection. This adult donor, from Boston, was 18-55 years old. As to this clone: Its antigen remains unidentified.

The chain has TRBV29-1 and TRBJ1-1; possibly TRBD1 for D (5 bases). The sample was peripheral blood, taken in a trial of Ad26.COV2.S vaccine versus placebo. This TCR derives from a person aged 18-60 years who received the Ad26.COV2.S COVID-19 vaccine or a placebo. The CDR3 region has the DNA TGCAGCGTTGAAGGGGGCTCTCAATCTGAAGCTTTCTTT. Protein product: CSVEGGSQSEAFF.